Described below is a single T cell receptor (beta chain) sequence and its context. No cognate antigen has been identified for it. As encoded in the germline V gene, CDR1 is SGHDT while CDR2 is YYEEEE. The CDR3, cysteine through phenylalanine, is 14 amino acids long. No DNA is recorded. To determine HCMV serostatus, a commercial ELISA kit was used to detect HCMV-specific IgG in serum. Ficoll density gradient centrifugation was used to isolate peripheral blood mononuclear cells from blood. The sample belongs to a study of T cells expressing NK-cell markers (dated by TCRdb to about 2020). Background for the entire study: TCR beta-chain repertoires were profiled in sorted CD3+CD56+NKG2C+, CD3+CD56+NKG2C- and CD3+CD56-NKG2C+ T-cell subsets from about 8 donors. Illumina HiSeq 2000/2500, MiSeq or NextSeq was used to sequence libraries as 2 x 150 bp reads. Randomly selected healthy volunteers, three men and five women, were used as the eight sequenced donors. Among the eight sequenced donors, seven were HCMV-seropositive and one was HCMV-seronegative.

The full study reports these points: It remained unclear whether the expanded NKG2C-expressing T cell clones were specific for HCMV antigens. Those dominant clonotypes were again the most abundant among CD3+CD56-NKG2C+ cells in a few donors, at about 28.3-60.1%. In five to seven donors, the dominant CD3+CD56+NKG2C+ clonotypes were among the top 10 CD8+ clonotypes and accounted for about 1.0-7.5% of CD8+ T cells.

The run used an Illumina HiSeq 2000. TCR beta cDNA libraries were made by 5'RACE template switching that added a universal primer site and unique molecular identifiers. cDNA synthesis was primed from the TCR beta constant segment, followed by two successive PCR amplification steps. For the original study's pipeline: MIGEC was used to demultiplex reads and group reads by UMI, and MiTCR was used to assemble and quantify clonotypes. To exclude erroneous sequences, any TCR cDNA sequence not supported by at least two reads was discarded. The tcR package was used for downstream repertoire analysis, and clonotypes were matched between fractions using CDR3 nucleotide sequence together with V segment. VDJmatch was used to annotate antigen specificity against VDJdb, with one amino acid substitution in CDR3 permitted. TCRdb reprocessed the sequencing reads and holds a single record per CDR3 protein sequence, with no DNA. The V and J calls and clone size are TCRdb's, not the authors'. The table held for this sample gives about half a million distinct CDR3 sequences. The ten largest clones represent 1.4% of the sample.

The chain links TRBV5-6 with TRBJ2-5; TCRdb reports TRBD2, a call that lacks DNA to check it against. The TCR sequence derives from a woman aged 50 to 65 in good health. Donor details come from another sample of the same person, matched by shared clones. Sequenced input: blood T cells: a sorted CD56 or NKG2C T cell subset, CD4+ or CD8+ T cells, or bulk PBMC T cells (not recorded which). The CDR3 protein is CASTPTSAQETQYF.